This T cell receptor beta chain was captured by sequencing in a study of shared clonotypes between healthy human individuals. Worth noting for this clone: Its antigen remains unidentified.

The assay was carried out at the deep level. Some clones are missing from TCRdb's copy, which holds only in-frame ones; the method was immunoSEQ multiplex PCR. Among some 2,000,000 clones listed, approximately 94% were seen once. Study-wide findings and caveats: Sharing across four donors was highest in naive CD4 (roughly 5%) and lowest in memory CD8 (approximately 0.4%).

Donation came from healthy HIV-negative adults that had no recent acute infections or vaccinations. Germline V gives CDR1 SGHNT, CDR2 YYREEE (reference sequence). J lost 3 bases, V lost 4 bases, and 5 bases had no gene match. The CDR3 length is 15 residues. The receptor's source is a man aged 18 to 35 in good health. J is TRBJ1-1 and V is TRBV5-4, with 11 bases aligning to TRBD1. The sample comprised naive CD4+ T cells sorted from blood. The subset: CD45RA+ positively selected. Here the CDR3 DNA reads TGTGCCAGCAGCCCGGACAGGGGGCAGGACACTGAAGCTTTCTTT. It encodes CASSPDRGQDTEAFF.